The clone carrying this T cell receptor beta chain was seen at least ten times. Its antigen is unknown. The cDNA was generated through 5'RACE incorporating 10-nucleotide random UMIs. Every sequencing run drew on 15-18 subjects and yielded over 180 million TCR-beta sequences. From the 5' RACE reads, TCRdb called clonotypes with MiXCR, one entry per CDR3 protein. The profile covers fewer than 90,000 distinct CDR3 sequences, with more than 8.5% appearing a single time and 8.5% to 10% taken by the ten largest. The CDR3 is 15 amino acids. The germline V gene encodes CDR1 LGHDT and CDR2 YNNKEL (reference sequence). V lost 1 base and J lost 0, with 7 bases in between. This specimen comes from a study of neurological immune-mediated disorders. Study-wide points: Multiple sclerosis was found to have the least TCR clonal expansion, below healthy controls, and HTLV-1-associated myelopathy the most.

The time point: longitudinal time-point 1 (baseline). In Maryland, USA, blood bank volunteers were the healthy controls. Sequenced material: PBMCs. The sequence came from a man in his thirties or forties in good health. The chain carries TRBV3-1 and TRBJ1-3; D not certain. The CDR3 DNA follows: TGTGCCAGCAGCCAAGTGACTCTCTCTGGAAACACCATATATTTT. This translates into CASSQVTLSGNTIYF.